These T cell receptor beta chains were read from a single sample in a study of patients and donors after allogeneic stem cell transplantation. TCRdb processed the RT-PCR reads anew with MiXCR; each CDR3 protein has one entry. The profile shows 410,000 or so distinct CDR3 sequences, around 15% of them singletons. Sequencing was performed on blood, either unsorted or a sorted T cell fraction (not recorded which). Source of these receptors: a human donor who was either an allogeneic HSCT recipient or a stem cell or donor lymphocyte infusion donor (not recorded which). It is not recorded whose cells these are; they may come from a transplant donor. Both conserved end residues are part of each CDR3. The order of the fields is J gene, D gene, clone size, V gene, CDR3 protein, CDR3 DNA. A D gene is named only where the DNA matches it firmly. The size field is filled for only some rows; it gives once, few, many or a size class.

TRBJ2-7 | NA | NA | TRBV5-1 | CASSGGQPRSSYEQYF | TGCGCCAGCAGCGGAGGACAGCCGAGAAGCTCCTACGAGCAGTACTTC
TRBJ2-3 | NA | few | TRBV20-1 | CSASAVGTDTQYF | TGCAGTGCCTCCGCCGTGGGAACAGATACGCAGTATTTT
TRBJ2-2 | NA | NA | TRBV7-3 | CASSSFGTPNTGELFF | TGTGCCAGCAGCTCCTTCGGGACGCCGAACACCGGGGAGCTGTTTTTT
TRBJ1-2 | NA | NA | TRBV7-8 | CASSPDPERGGYTF | TGTGCCAGCAGCCCAGACCCCGAGAGAGGCGGCTACACCTTC
TRBJ2-5 | NA | NA | TRBV5-1 | CASSYGGLGETQYF | TGCGCCAGCAGCTACGGAGGTTTGGGAGAGACCCAGTACTTC
TRBJ1-2 | NA | NA | TRBV5-1 | CASSLVSPPQGYTF | TGCGCCAGCAGCTTGGTGTCCCCTCCTCAGGGCTACACCTTC
TRBJ2-1 | NA | NA | TRBV7-9 | CASSYRVERNEQFF | TGTGCCAGCAGCTACAGGGTCGAAAGGAATGAGCAGTTCTTC
TRBJ1-2 | NA | NA | TRBV28 | CASSPRQFPHTF | TGTGCCAGCAGTCCCCGACAGTTTCCGCACACCTTC
TRBJ2-7 | NA | NA | TRBV6-2/TRBV6-3 | CASSSFGSSYEQYF | TGTGCCAGCAGTTCCTTTGGGTCCTCCTACGAGCAGTACTTC
TRBJ2-1 | TRBD2 | few | TRBV7-9 | CASSPGEGTSVNEQFF | TGTGCCAGCAGCCCCGGGGAGGGGACTAGCGTAAATGAGCAGTTCTTC
TRBJ1-3 | NA | few | TRBV5-1 | CASSLLLQDSGNTIYF | TGCGCCAGCAGCTTGCTTTTACAGGACTCTGGAAACACCATATATTTT
TRBJ1-2 | NA | NA | TRBV9 | CASRPAGSGYGYTF | TGTGCCAGCAGGCCTGCGGGGTCTGGGTATGGCTACACCTTC
TRBJ2-3 | NA | many | TRBV12-3/TRBV12-4 | CASSFLLVGDTQYF | TGTGCCAGCAGTTTTTTACTAGTTGGTGATACGCAGTATTTT
TRBJ2-6 | NA | NA | TRBV5-5 | CASSLMAGANVLTF | TGTGCCAGCAGCTTAATGGCTGGGGCCAACGTCCTGACTTTC
TRBJ2-3 | NA | few | TRBV5-1 | CASSLALATYTDTQYF | TGCGCCAGCAGCTTGGCCCTCGCTACTTACACAGATACGCAGTATTTT
TRBJ1-2 | TRBD1 | NA | TRBV5-6 | CASSRPRDRGNVGYTF | TGTGCCAGCAGCAGACCGAGGGACAGGGGAAATGTTGGCTACACCTTC
TRBJ1-4 | NA | NA | TRBV30 | CAWSVRGVGDEKLFF | TGTGCCTGGAGTGTACGAGGGGTAGGGGATGAAAAACTGTTTTTT
TRBJ1-5 | NA | NA | TRBV4-1 | CASSKRGWDGQPQHF | TGCGCCAGCAGTAAGCGGGGCTGGGACGGTCAGCCCCAGCATTTT
TRBJ1-1 | NA | many | TRBV12-3/TRBV12-4 | CASSSNSVMGQRAFF | TGTGCCAGCAGTTCCAACTCTGTCATGGGTCAGAGGGCTTTCTTT
TRBJ2-3 | TRBD1 | many | TRBV4-2 | CASSQLGQGSTDTQYF | TGTGCCAGCAGCCAGTTGGGACAGGGAAGCACAGATACGCAGTATTTT
TRBJ1-2 | NA | NA | TRBV7-2 | CASRVRGDYGYTF | TGTGCCAGCAGAGTGCGGGGGGACTATGGCTACACCTTC
TRBJ2-7 | TRBD2 | NA | TRBV6-2/TRBV6-3 | CASSSRTSWLYF | TGTGCCAGCAGTTCGCGGACTAGCTGGTTGTACTTC
TRBJ2-4 | NA | NA | TRBV5-4 | CASSLLRDTAKNIQYF | TGTGCCAGCAGCTTGCTCCGGGACACAGCCAAAAACATTCAGTACTTC
TRBJ1-2 | NA | few | TRBV20-1 | CSARGRNYGYTF | TGCAGTGCTAGAGGCAGGAACTATGGCTACACCTTC
TRBJ1-2 | NA | NA | TRBV21-1 | CASTDQGIPRDYGYTF | TGTGCCAGCACGGACCAGGGGATCCCAAGGGACTATGGCTACACCTTC
TRBJ2-7 | TRBD2 | few | TRBV6-2/TRBV6-3 | CASSSRLAVSYEQYF | TGTGCCAGCAGTTCAAGACTAGCCGTCTCCTACGAGCAGTACTTC
TRBJ1-2 | NA | few | TRBV7-2 | CASALQGSHGVDGYTF | TGTGCCAGCGCATTACAGGGATCGCATGGTGTTGATGGCTACACCTTC
TRBJ1-2 | NA | few | TRBV25-1 | CASSDGLQGGWNYGYTF | TGTGCCAGCAGTGACGGTCTACAGGGAGGATGGAACTATGGCTACACCTTC
TRBJ2-2 | TRBD2 | few | TRBV6-1 | CASTLIGSGKSGELFF | TGTGCCAGCACCCTGATCGGTAGCGGGAAATCCGGGGAGCTGTTTTTT
TRBJ2-3 | TRBD2 | many | TRBV20-1 | CSAKLAGGLTDTQYF | TGCAGTGCTAAACTAGCGGGGGGCCTCACAGATACGCAGTATTTT
TRBJ1-1 | TRBD1 | many | TRBV7-9 | CASSSPGQFRSGTEAFF | TGTGCCAGCAGCTCACCGGGACAGTTCCGATCGGGCACTGAAGCTTTCTTT
TRBJ2-1 | TRBD2 | NA | TRBV20-1 | CSARGTSDGSEQFF | TGCAGTGCTAGGGGGACTAGCGACGGTAGCGAGCAGTTCTTC
TRBJ1-1 | NA | few | TRBV5-1 | CASSLDSTNTEAFF | TGCGCCAGCAGCTTGGACAGCACGAACACTGAAGCTTTCTTT
TRBJ1-2 | TRBD1 | NA | TRBV12-3/TRBV12-4 | CASSFSGTGSF | TGTGCCAGCAGTTTCTCGGGGACAGGATCCTTC
TRBJ2-3 | TRBD2 | once | TRBV7-2 | CASSLAQAGGRTDTQYF | TGTGCCAGCAGCTTAGCTCAAGCGGGGGGGCGAACAGATACGCAGTATTTT
TRBJ1-6 | TRBD1 | NA | TRBV4-1 | CASSHFGQGDGSPLHF | TGCGCCAGCAGCCATTTTGGACAGGGAGATGGTTCACCCCTCCACTTT
TRBJ1-2 | NA | NA | TRBV7-8 | CASSYLRGGYTF | TGTGCCAGCAGCTACCTCAGGGGAGGCTACACCTTC
TRBJ2-1 | NA | NA | TRBV4-2 | CASSQDRLPYNEQFF | TGTGCCAGCAGCCAAGATCGACTACCCTACAATGAGCAGTTCTTC
TRBJ2-7 | NA | few | TRBV7-9 | CASSFGLSYEQYF | TGTGCCAGCAGCTTTGGACTTTCCTACGAGCAGTACTTC
TRBJ1-4 | NA | few | TRBV7-9 | CASSPPGAEKLFF | TGTGCCAGCAGCCCCCCGGGGGCTGAAAAACTGTTTTTT
TRBJ2-7 | NA | NA | TRBV27 | CASSRRDRSYEQYF | TGTGCCAGCAGTCGCCGGGACCGCTCCTACGAGCAGTACTTC
TRBJ1-2 | TRBD1 | many | TRBV12-3/TRBV12-4 | CASSLDRGYYGYTF | TGTGCCAGCAGTCTGGACAGGGGTTACTATGGCTACACCTTC
TRBJ2-3 | TRBD2 | few | TRBV20-1 | CSASKTSGSDTQYF | TGCAGTGCTAGTAAGACTAGCGGATCAGATACGCAGTATTTT
TRBJ1-1 | NA | NA | TRBV9 | CASSEKGVPNTEAFF | TGTGCCAGCAGTGAAAAAGGGGTCCCGAACACTGAAGCTTTCTTT
TRBJ2-3 | TRBD1 | few | TRBV5-6 | CASSLVEGQLGTDTQYF | TGTGCCAGCAGCTTGGTTGAGGGACAGTTAGGCACAGATACGCAGTATTTT
TRBJ2-7 | TRBD2 | NA | TRBV11-2 | CASSSAGGSYEQYF | TGTGCCAGCAGCTCCGCGGGGGGCTCCTACGAGCAGTACTTC
TRBJ2-7 | TRBD2 | few | TRBV5-5 | CASSWSTGGEQYF | TGTGCCAGCAGCTGGAGCACGGGGGGCGAGCAGTACTTC
TRBJ1-1 | NA | many | TRBV2 | CASSERGSLNTEAFF | TGTGCCAGCAGTGAACGGGGCAGCTTGAACACTGAAGCTTTCTTT
TRBJ1-2 | NA | many | TRBV28 | CASSHSYGYTF | TGTGCCAGCAGTCACTCCTATGGCTACACCTTC
TRBJ2-7 | NA | NA | TRBV18 | CASSPRTEYYEQYF | TGTGCCAGCTCACCTAGGACGGAATACTACGAGCAGTACTTC
TRBJ1-1 | NA | few | TRBV2 | CASKFGGANTEAFF | TGTGCCAGCAAATTTGGAGGGGCGAACACTGAAGCTTTCTTT
TRBJ2-2 | TRBD1 | NA | TRBV2 | CASTGQGTTGELFF | TGTGCCAGCACGGGACAGGGGACAACCGGGGAGCTGTTTTTT
TRBJ1-4 | NA | few | TRBV12-3/TRBV12-4 | CASIARGRPNEKLFF | TGTGCCAGCATCGCGAGGGGGAGGCCTAATGAAAAACTGTTTTTT
TRBJ2-5 | NA | NA | TRBV11-3 | CASSSPPLGQETQYF | TGTGCCAGCAGCTCGCCTCCGTTGGGCCAGGAGACCCAGTACTTC
TRBJ2-7 | NA | NA | TRBV11-2 | CASSLGLPGRGHEQYF | TGTGCCAGCAGCTTAGGATTACCGGGGCGCGGTCACGAGCAGTACTTC
TRBJ2-3 | NA | few | TRBV7-8 | CASSLVAPGADTQYF | TGTGCCAGCAGCTTAGTAGCCCCAGGAGCAGATACGCAGTATTTT
TRBJ1-5 | TRBD1 | NA | TRBV12-3/TRBV12-4 | CASSSDRGHQPQHF | TGTGCCAGCAGTTCAGACAGGGGGCACCAGCCCCAGCATTTT